This T cell receptor (beta chain) was captured by sequencing in a study of T cells in localized non-small cell lung cancer. The study, taken as a whole, reports: Highest T cell clonality was seen in uninvolved adjacent lung, surpassing that measured in tumor. Sequencing was restricted to one tumor region; therefore, heterogeneity remains possible.

The assay was immunoSEQ multiplex PCR, and TCRdb's table has in-frame clones only and misses some. The table records roughly 84,000 clones, 88% of them present only once. The CDR3 contains 16 residues. Germline assignment: CDR1 SGHDT and CDR2 YYEEEE. The germline V and J ends were trimmed by 0 bases and 3 bases, with 16 bases remaining between them. Concerning this clone: The antigen remains unidentified.

The V gene is TRBV5-6, the J gene TRBJ2-7; D tentatively fits TRBD1 or TRBD2 (5 bases each). The sequence was collected from a woman aged 35 to 70 with stage I squamous cell lung carcinoma. Sequences were derived from peripheral blood, sampled before any cancer treatment. DNA of the CDR3: TGTGCCAGCAGCTTGGCCCATGACACAGGAGGCTACGAGCAGTACTTC. It specifies CASSLAHDTGGYEQYF.